Below, one T cell receptor (beta chain) is given with its context. Its antigen target is currently unknown. One end of the junction does not line up with germline, which may come from a read error. Sequences MGHRA (CDR1) and YSYEKL (CDR2) are obtained from the germline V gene. Its CDR3 holds 15 amino acids, cysteine through phenylalanine. Only the CDR3 DNA stays, 45 bases, in frame from base 1. These data are taken from a study of glioma-infiltrating T cells (dated by TCRdb to 2016 to 2017). Regarding the research as a whole: Glioma tissue, non-neoplastic brain tissue and matched peripheral blood mononuclear cells were used as sources from which TCR alpha- and beta-chain repertoires were sequenced. To gauge divergence between tissue and blood T-cell populations, every tissue-infiltrating repertoire was compared against the peripheral blood repertoire from the same patient. The paired cohort was made up of three low-grade glioma patients, eight primary glioblastoma patients and three non-glioma patients who contributed non-neoplastic brain tissue.

TCR alpha and beta CDR3 regions were amplified with the iRepertoire nested amplicon-rescue multiplex PCR (arm-PCR) platform from RNA. One-step reverse transcription and amplification used about 95-400 ng of tissue mRNA or PBMC total RNA as input. After bead purification, a secondary multiplex PCR added Illumina adapters, and libraries were gel-purified between 200 and 400 bp. Libraries carried internal 6-nucleotide barcodes used for demultiplexing. Libraries were sequenced on an Illumina MiSeq with 2x220 or 2x250 nucleotide paired-end reads. The original pipeline was this. Paired reads were merged with FLASH 1.2.11 and aligned to the GRCh37 human genome with BWA-MEM before extracting TRA and TRB reads. V and J assignment used an IMGT-derived reference of cassette sequences and CDR3 motifs that included pseudogenes. Reads were translated in three frames, and productive CDR3s were defined by a C…FGXG motif without stop codons. A clonotype was defined as a unique combination of a V-J cassette pair and a CDR3 amino acid sequence. Reads were filtered by Hamming distance, thresholded by each sample's sequence error rate in mapped regions. TCRdb passed the public sequencing reads through fastp at Q25 and MiXCR, retaining productive beta sequences. Each entry is one CDR3 protein sequence, shown with its most common DNA and genes. The V and J calls come from TCRdb's annotation, not from the publication. Recorded for this sample are 160,000 or so distinct CDR3 sequences; 43% of them occurred a single time. In total, the top ten clones hold over 4% of the sample.

The paper as a whole reports these results and caveats: The group comparisons were based on small numbers of patients: three non-neoplastic, three low-grade glioma and roughly eight glioblastoma patients. VJ-independent divergence between tissue and blood was below expectation in non-neoplastic patients but above expectation in all gliomas, especially low-grade gliomas. Tissue and blood shared very few CDR3 sequences, a result attributed to high CDR3 diversity and limited sampling.

The sequenced sample was glioma tissue, nonneoplastic brain tissue, or PBMCs (not recorded which). The origin of this receptor is a human donor with low-grade glioma or glioblastoma, undergoing nonglioma brain surgery, or in good health (not recorded which). The chain uses TRBV4-1 and TRBJ2-3, with 12 bases in between that match TRBD2. The bases are TGCGCCTGCAGCCTTGGACTAGCGGGACCAGATACGCAGTATTTT. Its protein reads: CACSLGLAGPDTQYF.